This T cell receptor (beta chain) was found in a study of high-grade serous ovarian cancer treatment subgroups. The wider study: Each sample yielded on average about 7,000 unique TCR beta rearrangements from some 14,000 reads.

Tumor samples were taken before definitive surgery or chemotherapy. General study results and limits: Different patients shared almost no repertoire; same-patient tumors shared about 0.095 to 0.85. Clonal relatedness tracked neoantigen level, and by trend copy number and mutation load. Only CDR3 was analyzed; CDR1 and CDR2 were not.

About this clone: What it binds is unknown.

Trimming stripped 3 bases from V and 0 bases from J, with 12 bases between. Germline CDR1 and CDR2: MNHNS and SASEGT. The CDR3 has 15 residues. Repertoires were generated with immunoSEQ multiplex PCR, while TCRdb's copy carries only in-frame clones and drops some. The table shows roughly 5,000 clones, with 70% to 80% occurring only once. Specimen: tumor tissue. The sequence was collected from a human patient with high-grade serous ovarian cancer. The rearrangement joins TRBV6-1 to TRBJ2-7; D possibly corresponds to TRBD1 (5 bases). For the CDR3, the DNA is TGTGCCAGCAGTGAGAGAGATGACAGCTCCTACGAGCAGTACGTC. Protein sequence: CASSERDDSSYEQYV.